This TCR beta chain is drawn from a study of T cell changes during pregnancy in multiple sclerosis. Sequencing was performed with immunoSEQ multiplex PCR; in TCRdb, only in-frame clones are kept and a portion is missing. This sample has roughly 90,000 clones; 90% to 95% occur once, and the top ten carry approximately 2.2%. This clonotype was sampled from a female donor with multiple sclerosis, enrolled in a pregnancy study. Sequenced here: peripheral blood, sampled in the third trimester of pregnancy.

DNA of the CDR3: TGCGCCAGCAGCCAAGAACGCAGGACAGCGAACACCGGGGAGCTGTTTTTT. Amino acid sequence: CASSQERRTANTGELFF. The V and J genes are TRBV4-3 and TRBJ2-2, with D possibly being TRBD1 (6 bases). This CDR3 contains 17 residues. Trimming cost V 0 bases and J 0 bases, with 11 bases left between them. Germline V gives CDR1 LGHNA, CDR2 YSLEER.